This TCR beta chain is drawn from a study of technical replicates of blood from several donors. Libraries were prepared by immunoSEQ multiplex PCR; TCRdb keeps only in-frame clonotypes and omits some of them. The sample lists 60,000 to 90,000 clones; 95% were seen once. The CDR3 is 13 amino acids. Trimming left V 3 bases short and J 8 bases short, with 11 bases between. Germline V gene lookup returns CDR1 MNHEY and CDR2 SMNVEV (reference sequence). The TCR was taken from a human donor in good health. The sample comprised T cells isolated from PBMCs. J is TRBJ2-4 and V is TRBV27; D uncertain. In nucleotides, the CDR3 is TGTGCCAGCAGTTTTAATTTAGAGGACATTCAGTACTTC. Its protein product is CASSFNLEDIQYF.